A selection of T cell receptor beta chains follows, all from one sample in a study of T-cell reconstitution after alpha-beta-depleted transplantation in children. TCRdb recomputed calls from the PCR reads with MiXCR, one row per CDR3 protein. The repertoire has nearly 200,000 distinct CDR3 sequences, 5.5% to 7% of them found once; the top ten carry about 4.4%. The source material was PBMCs, sampled before TCRalphabeta/CD19-depleted stem cell transplant. The source of these receptors is a girl less than two years old with combined immunodeficiency, due to receive a stem cell transplant. CDR3s include the opening cysteine and the closing phenylalanine or tryptophan. Fields, in order: J gene, clone size, V gene, D gene, CDR3 DNA, CDR3 protein. A D gene is named only where the DNA matches it firmly. Not all rows give a size; the values are once, few, many and, for expanded clones, a class.

TRBJ2-7,many,TRBV20-1,-,TGCAGTGCTCCCCAGGGGTTAGGGTTTTACGAGCAGTACTTC,CSAPQGLGFYEQYF
TRBJ2-7,many,TRBV12-3/TRBV12-4,TRBD1,TGTGCCAGCAGTTTTAGTATCCTTGGACAGGGTGGAGTGTTAGGAGAGCAGTACTTC,CASSFSILGQGGVLGEQYF
TRBJ2-7,many,TRBV12-3/TRBV12-4,-,TGTGCCAGCAGTTCAGGCGGAGGCTCCTACGAGCAGTACTTC,CASSSGGGSYEQYF
TRBJ2-4,-,TRBV15,-,TGTGCCACCAGCGTAGGGGGAGAGGGGATCAAAAACATTCAGTACTTC,CATSVGGEGIKNIQYF
TRBJ2-1,many,TRBV7-8,TRBD2,TGTGCCAGCAGCCCAAGCCCTAGCGGGACCTACAATGAGCAGTTCTTC,CASSPSPSGTYNEQFF
TRBJ2-5,few,TRBV24-1,-,TGTGCCACCAGTCCAGGACCCCTTCAAGAGACCCAGTACTTC,CATSPGPLQETQYF
TRBJ2-5,-,TRBV6-1,TRBD2,TGTGCCAGCAGGACAATAGCGGGAGCAGGGGAGACCCAGTACTTC,CASRTIAGAGETQYF
TRBJ2-5,few,TRBV4-3,-,TGCGCCAGCAGCCCCCCCCCCCTAGGGGAAGAGACCCAGTACTTC,CASSPPPLGEETQYF
TRBJ2-1,many,TRBV7-3,TRBD1,TGTGCCAGCAGCCCCCTTCAGGGGGATATGGATGAGCAGTTCTTC,CASSPLQGDMDEQFF
TRBJ2-6,few,TRBV12-3/TRBV12-4,-,TGTGCCAGCAGTTTTAGGTCAGGCTCGCTCTGGGGGGCCAACGTCCTGACTTTC,CASSFRSGSLWGANVLTF
TRBJ2-7,many,TRBV5-1,TRBD1,TGCGCCAGCAGCTCAACAGGGGGGAGCGAGCAGTACTTC,CASSSTGGSEQYF
TRBJ2-6,many,TRBV12-3/TRBV12-4,-,TGTGCCAGCAGTTTGGACCTTTCTGGGGCCAACGTCCTGACTTTC,CASSLDLSGANVLTF
TRBJ2-1,many,TRBV9,-,TGTGCCAGCAGCGGGTTGGGGGATGAGCAGTTCTTC,CASSGLGDEQFF
TRBJ1-1,many,TRBV20-1,-,TGCAGTGCTAGAGATCGGGTGAACACTGAAGCTTTCTTT,CSARDRVNTEAFF
TRBJ2-7,many,TRBV12-3/TRBV12-4,-,TGTGCCAGCAGTGACGTAGGGGTTGGCTACGAGCAGTACTTC,CASSDVGVGYEQYF
TRBJ1-3,many,TRBV28,TRBD1,TGTGCCAGCAGTTTCCCAGGGACAGGGACTGGAAACACCATATATTTT,CASSFPGTGTGNTIYF
TRBJ2-2,many,TRBV4-3,-,TGCGCCAGCAGCCAAGATCGGTGGAGCCCCGGGGAGCTGTTTTTT,CASSQDRWSPGELFF
TRBJ2-1,-,TRBV2,-,TGTGCCAGCATTACGGACAGCTACTCCTACAATGAGCAGTTCTTC,CASITDSYSYNEQFF
TRBJ2-7,many,TRBV20-1,-,TGCAGTGCTAGAGATTACAGGGATAGCTCCTACGAGCAGTACTTC,CSARDYRDSSYEQYF
TRBJ1-2,many,TRBV4-3,-,TGCGCCAGCAGCCACAGCTATGGGCCGGACTCTAAAGGCTACACCTTC,CASSHSYGPDSKGYTF
TRBJ2-5,many,TRBV7-9,TRBD2,TGTGCCAGCAGCCTATGGATGGGGGGGTACCAAGAGACCCAGTACTTC,CASSLWMGGYQETQYF
TRBJ2-7,many,TRBV28,TRBD1,TGTGCCAGCAATACAGGGGGCTCTTACGAGCAGTACTTC,CASNTGGSYEQYF
TRBJ2-4,few,TRBV19,TRBD1,TGTGCCAGTAGTAACGAGTGGACAGGGATGGACATTCAGTACTTC,CASSNEWTGMDIQYF
TRBJ2-2,many,TRBV10-3,TRBD2,TGTGCCAGCTGGACTAGCGGGGTTAACACCGGGGAGCTGTTTTTT,CASWTSGVNTGELFF